A selection of T cell receptor beta chains follows, all from one sample in a study of blood T cell repertoires in COVID-19. The assay was immunoSEQ multiplex PCR, and TCRdb's table has in-frame clones only and misses some. The repertoire holds 200,000 to 250,000 clones, 82% seen once, with 3% to 4% in the top ten. Sequenced input: PBMCs or T cells enriched from blood (not recorded which). Source of these receptors: a woman aged 55-70 years who had recovered from COVID-19. CDR3s include the opening cysteine and the closing phenylalanine or tryptophan. Each record gives: CDR3 DNA, CDR3 protein, V gene, D gene, J gene, clone size. D genes are given only for firm matches. Clone sizes are given selectively: once, few, many, or a class where the clone is expanded.

TGCGCCAGCAGCTTAAACCGGGACAGGGGGCGCGGTACGCAGTATTTT | CASSLNRDRGRGTQYF | TRBV5-1 | TRBD1 | TRBJ2-3 | -
TGTGCCAGCAGCCCAAAATATCAGCCCCAGCATTTT | CASSPKYQPQHF | TRBV7-6 | - | TRBJ1-5 | once
TGTGCCACCAGCAGAGATCGAGGAGGCACCGGGGAGCTGTTTTTT | CATSRDRGGTGELFF | TRBV15 | - | TRBJ2-2 | -
TGTGCCACCAGTGACGTAGGGACAGGCATGGGTGAGCAGTTCTTC | CATSDVGTGMGEQFF | TRBV24-1 | TRBD1 | TRBJ2-1 | -
TGTGCCAGCAGCTTGGTAGAGTGGGGCGGTTCACCCCTCCACTTT | CASSLVEWGGSPLHF | TRBV5-5 | - | TRBJ1-6 | -
TGTGCCAGCAGTGCCTCGAGGGACTATGGCTACACCTTC | CASSASRDYGYTF | TRBV25-1 | - | TRBJ1-2 | few
TGCGCCAGCAGCCAAGCTCCAGATACGCAGTATTTT | CASSQAPDTQYF | TRBV4-1 | - | TRBJ2-3 | few
TGTGCCAGTAGTAACCCGGTATCCGTTCAGCCCCAGCATTTT | CASSNPVSVQPQHF | TRBV19 | - | TRBJ1-5 | -
TGCGCCAGCAGCTTGGGACAGGGATGGGAGCAGTACTTC | CASSLGQGWEQYF | TRBV5-1 | TRBD1 | TRBJ2-7 | -
TGTGCCAGCTCTCTCCAACCGACAGGATCTAACGCTGGGGCCAACGTCCTGACTTTC | CASSLQPTGSNAGANVLTF | TRBV18 | - | TRBJ2-6 | -
TGTGCCATCAGTGAGTCAGGGGGAGCTGGAAACACCATATATTTT | CAISESGGAGNTIYF | TRBV10-3 | - | TRBJ1-3 | -
TGTGCCAGCAGCACGGGTAACTATGGCTACACCTTC | CASSTGNYGYTF | TRBV21-1 | - | TRBJ1-2 | few
TGTGCCAGCAGTGAAGGTTCGGGGGGAGGCCGGGTCTATGGCTACACCTTC | CASSEGSGGGRVYGYTF | TRBV2 | - | TRBJ1-2 | -
TGTGCCAGCAGCTTAGCCCAGGCAGATACGCAGTATTTT | CASSLAQADTQYF | TRBV11-2 | - | TRBJ2-3 | few
TGTGCCAGCAGCTCCCGGGACTCGACCTACGAGCAGTACTTC | CASSSRDSTYEQYF | TRBV14 | - | TRBJ2-7 | -
TGCAGCGTCGGACAGGGTCCCGGTCAGCCCCAGCATTTT | CSVGQGPGQPQHF | TRBV29-1 | TRBD1 | TRBJ1-5 | -
TGCGCAGGGTTGGAACTCGAGACCCAGTACTTC | CAGLELETQYF | TRBV2 | - | TRBJ2-5 | -
TGTGCCAGCAGTTTCCGTACGGACAGGACCGGAGGGACTGAAGCTTTCTTT | CASSFRTDRTGGTEAFF | TRBV27 | TRBD1 | TRBJ1-1 | -
TGTGCCAGCAGCTTTGACGGGTCGGCCGGGGAGACCCAGTACTTC | CASSFDGSAGETQYF | TRBV7-2 | - | TRBJ2-5 | -
TGTGCCAGCAGCCCTTTCGGTTCGGGTGGCACAGATACGCAGTATTTT | CASSPFGSGGTDTQYF | TRBV7-8 | - | TRBJ2-3 | -
TGCGCCAGCAGCCAGGATATAAGGAGCGGGGAGCTGTTTTTT | CASSQDIRSGELFF | TRBV4-1 | - | TRBJ2-2 | medium-sized
TGTGCCAGCAGCCCTCCGGATTCACCCCTCCACTTT | CASSPPDSPLHF | TRBV7-9 | - | TRBJ1-6 | -
TGTGCCAGCAGCCCGGTTTCAACTAGCGGGATTAACGAGCAGTACTTC | CASSPVSTSGINEQYF | TRBV11-2 | TRBD2 | TRBJ2-7 | -
TGTGCCAGCAGTTTAACCGGGTTGTCTGAAAAACTGTTTTTT | CASSLTGLSEKLFF | TRBV6-2/TRBV6-3 | - | TRBJ1-4 | -
TGTGCCACCGGTGGTACTAATGAAAAACTGTTTTTT | CATGGTNEKLFF | TRBV27 | - | TRBJ1-4 | -
TGTGCCAGTAATATGCAATTCACTGGAGATAACTATGGCTACACCTTC | CASNMQFTGDNYGYTF | TRBV19 | - | TRBJ1-2 | -
TGTGCCAGCAGCCGCGGAGCTAGCGGGGGGTACGAGCAGTACTTC | CASSRGASGGYEQYF | TRBV7-9 | TRBD2 | TRBJ2-7 | -
TGTGCCAGCAGCCCCGCCTCGGGACAGGGTGTCTCTGGGGCCAACGTCCTGACTTTC | CASSPASGQGVSGANVLTF | TRBV7-9 | TRBD1 | TRBJ2-6 | -
TGTGCCACCAGCAGAGGTGGGACAGGAGTCTACGAGCAGTACTTC | CATSRGGTGVYEQYF | TRBV15 | TRBD1 | TRBJ2-7 | -
TGTGCCAGCAGCTCAGACAGGGCTGGGGCCAACGTCCTGACTTTC | CASSSDRAGANVLTF | TRBV7-7 | TRBD1 | TRBJ2-6 | -
TGTGCCAGCAGCTTGAGGCCCCCCGGCAGGGGGCTAGACAATGAGCAGTTCTTC | CASSLRPPGRGLDNEQFF | TRBV5-5 | TRBD1 | TRBJ2-1 | -
TGTGCCAGCAGTCTAGGAAACACCATATATTTT | CASSLGNTIYF | TRBV6-5 | - | TRBJ1-3 | -
TGCGCCAGCAGCTCAGGACCTGGGACAGCCTTCGGAAACACCATATATTTT | CASSSGPGTAFGNTIYF | TRBV5-1 | TRBD1 | TRBJ1-3 | -
TGTGCCAGCAGCCAGGGCAGCCGCAATGAGCAGTTCTTC | CASSQGSRNEQFF | TRBV12-3/TRBV12-4 | - | TRBJ2-1 | -
TGTGCCAGTATTCCTAGGGAGAGCACTGAAGCTTTCTTT | CASIPRESTEAFF | TRBV19 | - | TRBJ1-1 | -
TGCAGCGTTGAATTGTCGCAAGAGGGGGAGCTGTTTTTT | CSVELSQEGELFF | TRBV29-1 | - | TRBJ2-2 | -
TGTGCCAGCAGTTGGGCACTTACCTATGGCTACACCTTC | CASSWALTYGYTF | TRBV12-3/TRBV12-4 | - | TRBJ1-2 | -
TGTGCCAGCATTGGGACAGGGGACTACGAGCAGTACTTC | CASIGTGDYEQYF | TRBV6-5 | TRBD1 | TRBJ2-7 | -
TGTGCCAGCAGCTTGGAGGGAGGGGAGAATTCACCCCTCCACTTT | CASSLEGGENSPLHF | TRBV5-4 | - | TRBJ1-6 | -
TGTGCCAGCAGTAGATCGAGCTCCTACAATGAGCAGTTCTTC | CASSRSSSYNEQFF | TRBV7-9 | - | TRBJ2-1 | -
TGTGCCAGCAGCCCAGAAAAAGGCGGGAACACCGGGGAGCTGTTTTTT | CASSPEKGGNTGELFF | TRBV11-2 | - | TRBJ2-2 | few
TGTGCCACCAGCAGAGATAGGGGGAGAGAAAAACTGTTTTTT | CATSRDRGREKLFF | TRBV15 | - | TRBJ1-4 | -
TGTGCCAGCAGTTTGGTTCGGGGGAACTACGAGCAGTACTTC | CASSLVRGNYEQYF | TRBV27 | - | TRBJ2-7 | -